These T cell receptor beta chains were read from a single sample in a study of CD8 T cells in Susac syndrome. In TCRdb, the immunoSEQ multiplex PCR reads were re-called with MiXCR into one record per CDR3 protein. The sample holds a few hundred thousand distinct CDR3 sequences, roughly 96% seen once. Sequencing was done on a sample of CD4+ T cells from PBMCs. The receptors come from a human donor with multiple sclerosis. Each CDR3 is given with its conserved first and last residue. The D gene is left open where the match is weak. Some rows have no size entry. The others give once, few or many, or a class for an expanded clone.

CDR3 length: 13
clone size: NA
V gene: TRBV12-5
D gene: NA
J gene: TRBJ2-1
CDR3 protein: CASEDIGGNEQFF
CDR3 DNA: TGTGCTAGTGAAGACATAGGGGGGAATGAGCAGTTCTTC

CDR3 length: 12
clone size: NA
V gene: TRBV29-1
D gene: NA
J gene: TRBJ2-7
CDR3 protein: CSGTGQSYEQYF
CDR3 DNA: TGCAGCGGTACCGGACAGTCCTACGAGCAGTACTTC

CDR3 length: 15
clone size: NA
V gene: TRBV20-1
D gene: TRBD2
J gene: TRBJ2-7
CDR3 protein: CSARGVLAASYEQYF
CDR3 DNA: TGCAGTGCTAGAGGGGTACTAGCGGCCTCCTACGAGCAGTACTTC

CDR3 length: 13
clone size: NA
V gene: TRBV5-1
D gene: NA
J gene: TRBJ1-5
CDR3 protein: CASSRYSNQPQHF
CDR3 DNA: TGCGCCAGCAGCCGTTATAGCAATCAGCCCCAGCATTTT

CDR3 length: 16
clone size: NA
V gene: TRBV4-1
D gene: TRBD2
J gene: TRBJ2-3
CDR3 protein: CASSRSGRGGTDTQYF
CDR3 DNA: TGCGCCAGCAGCCGTAGCGGGAGGGGGGGCACAGATACGCAGTATTTT

CDR3 length: 12
clone size: NA
V gene: TRBV28
D gene: NA
J gene: TRBJ2-2
CDR3 protein: CASTNHLGELFF
CDR3 DNA: TGTGCCAGCACCAACCATTTAGGGGAGCTGTTTTTT

CDR3 length: 15
clone size: NA
V gene: TRBV5-4
D gene: NA
J gene: TRBJ2-7
CDR3 protein: CASSFGLGREDEQYF
CDR3 DNA: TGTGCCAGCAGCTTTGGTCTGGGCAGGGAAGACGAGCAGTACTTC

CDR3 length: 16
clone size: NA
V gene: TRBV30
D gene: TRBD2
J gene: TRBJ2-1
CDR3 protein: CAWSGGTGLADNEQFF
CDR3 DNA: TGTGCCTGGAGTGGAGGGACGGGACTAGCGGACAATGAGCAGTTCTTC

CDR3 length: 16
clone size: NA
V gene: TRBV27
D gene: NA
J gene: TRBJ1-6
CDR3 protein: CASSLCVKEFCSPLHF
CDR3 DNA: TGTGCCAGCAGTTTATGCGTCAAGGAGTTTTGTTCACCCCTCCACTTT

CDR3 length: 15
clone size: NA
V gene: TRBV7-9
D gene: TRBD1
J gene: TRBJ1-2
CDR3 protein: CASSPGGHRPYGYTF
CDR3 DNA: TGTGCCAGCAGCCCAGGGGGACACCGTCCTTATGGCTACACCTTC

CDR3 length: 15
clone size: NA
V gene: TRBV11-2
D gene: NA
J gene: TRBJ1-4
CDR3 protein: CASSLENRRNEKLFF
CDR3 DNA: TGTGCCAGCAGCTTAGAAAACAGGAGGAATGAAAAACTGTTTTTT

CDR3 length: 17
clone size: once
V gene: TRBV28
D gene: TRBD2
J gene: TRBJ2-7
CDR3 protein: CASSSAIPGLSSYEQYF
CDR3 DNA: TGTGCCAGCAGTTCTGCGATCCCGGGACTATCCTCCTACGAGCAGTACTTC

CDR3 length: 13
clone size: NA
V gene: TRBV10-3
D gene: NA
J gene: TRBJ1-2
CDR3 protein: CAIREGIPYGYTF
CDR3 DNA: TGTGCCATCAGAGAAGGAATTCCCTATGGCTACACCTTC

CDR3 length: 16
clone size: NA
V gene: TRBV6-2/TRBV6-3
D gene: NA
J gene: TRBJ2-2
CDR3 protein: CASSYTGTTNTGELFF
CDR3 DNA: TGTGCCAGCAGTTACACCGGGACAACGAACACCGGGGAGCTGTTTTTT

CDR3 length: 14
clone size: NA
V gene: TRBV30
D gene: TRBD2
J gene: TRBJ2-1
CDR3 protein: CAWSGVAGVNEQFF
CDR3 DNA: TGTGCCTGGTCTGGGGTAGCGGGAGTTAATGAGCAGTTCTTC

CDR3 length: 13
clone size: NA
V gene: TRBV19
D gene: NA
J gene: TRBJ2-3
CDR3 protein: CASRPASTDTQYF
CDR3 DNA: TGTGCCAGTAGGCCGGCGTCCACAGATACGCAGTATTTT

CDR3 length: 14
clone size: once
V gene: TRBV27
D gene: TRBD1
J gene: TRBJ1-6
CDR3 protein: CASSRDRGGSPLHF
CDR3 DNA: TGTGCCAGCAGTCGGGACAGGGGAGGATCACCCCTCCACTTT

CDR3 length: 13
clone size: NA
V gene: TRBV20-1
D gene: TRBD1
J gene: TRBJ2-5
CDR3 protein: CSASGDSKSAQYF
CDR3 DNA: TGCAGTGCTAGTGGGGACAGCAAATCGGCCCAGTACTTC

CDR3 length: 17
clone size: NA
V gene: TRBV20-1
D gene: TRBD2
J gene: TRBJ2-3
CDR3 protein: CSAGPLAGGPGIDTQYF
CDR3 DNA: TGCAGTGCTGGACCCCTGGCGGGGGGGCCGGGTATAGATACGCAGTATTTT

CDR3 length: 15
clone size: once
V gene: TRBV7-9
D gene: TRBD2
J gene: TRBJ2-5
CDR3 protein: CASSRLAGVSETQYF
CDR3 DNA: TGTGCCAGCAGCCGTCTAGCGGGAGTCTCGGAGACCCAGTACTTC

CDR3 length: 9
clone size: NA
V gene: TRBV24-1
D gene: NA
J gene: TRBJ1-2
CDR3 protein: CATGGGYTF
CDR3 DNA: TGTGCCACCGGTGGAGGCTACACCTTC

CDR3 length: 14
clone size: once
V gene: TRBV7-9
D gene: TRBD1
J gene: TRBJ2-1
CDR3 protein: CASIHRDSYNEQFF
CDR3 DNA: TGTGCCAGCATACATCGGGACAGCTACAATGAGCAGTTCTTC

CDR3 length: 14
clone size: NA
V gene: TRBV20-1
D gene: TRBD1
J gene: TRBJ1-4
CDR3 protein: CSAEQGAFGEKLFF
CDR3 DNA: TGCAGTGCAGAACAGGGGGCGTTTGGTGAAAAACTGTTTTTT

CDR3 length: 17
clone size: NA
V gene: TRBV19
D gene: TRBD1
J gene: TRBJ1-1
CDR3 protein: CASSIDAGTAVTAEAFF
CDR3 DNA: TGTGCCAGTAGTATCGATGCTGGGACAGCCGTGACGGCTGAAGCTTTCTTT

CDR3 length: 13
clone size: NA
V gene: TRBV10-3
D gene: NA
J gene: TRBJ2-5
CDR3 protein: CAIRTEQQETQYF
CDR3 DNA: TGTGCCATCAGGACGGAACAGCAAGAGACCCAGTACTTC

CDR3 length: 11
clone size: once
V gene: TRBV20-1
D gene: NA
J gene: TRBJ2-1
CDR3 protein: CSVDQINEQFF
CDR3 DNA: TGCAGTGTAGACCAGATCAATGAGCAGTTCTTC

CDR3 length: 15
clone size: NA
V gene: TRBV12-3/TRBV12-4
D gene: TRBD1
J gene: TRBJ1-3
CDR3 protein: CASRHRGGNRNTIYF
CDR3 DNA: TGTGCCAGCAGGCACAGGGGTGGGAACCGAAACACCATATATTTT

CDR3 length: 13
clone size: NA
V gene: TRBV7-8
D gene: NA
J gene: TRBJ1-2
CDR3 protein: CASSLDPYYGYTF
CDR3 DNA: TGTGCCAGCAGCTTAGACCCATACTATGGCTACACCTTC

CDR3 length: 14
clone size: NA
V gene: TRBV29-1
D gene: NA
J gene: TRBJ1-1
CDR3 protein: CSVGRGGGNTEAFF
CDR3 DNA: TGCAGCGTTGGGAGGGGCGGAGGGAACACTGAAGCTTTCTTT

CDR3 length: 13
clone size: NA
V gene: TRBV2
D gene: TRBD1
J gene: TRBJ1-6
CDR3 protein: CARGGTGSSPLHF
CDR3 DNA: TGTGCCAGAGGGGGGACAGGGAGTTCACCCCTCCACTTT

CDR3 length: 13
clone size: NA
V gene: TRBV2
D gene: NA
J gene: TRBJ1-1
CDR3 protein: CASSGTLTTEAFF
CDR3 DNA: TGTGCCAGCAGTGGGACCCTTACCACTGAAGCTTTCTTT

CDR3 length: 15
clone size: NA
V gene: TRBV2
D gene: TRBD2
J gene: TRBJ2-1
CDR3 protein: CASRGGAGGPDEQFF
CDR3 DNA: TGTGCCAGCAGGGGAGGCGCGGGGGGGCCGGATGAGCAGTTCTTC

CDR3 length: 13
clone size: NA
V gene: TRBV7-9
D gene: NA
J gene: TRBJ1-1
CDR3 protein: CASSTPWGTEAFF
CDR3 DNA: TGTGCCAGCAGCACCCCCTGGGGCACTGAAGCTTTCTTT

CDR3 length: 10
clone size: NA
V gene: TRBV7-9
D gene: NA
J gene: TRBJ2-3
CDR3 protein: CASGTNTQYF
CDR3 DNA: TGTGCCAGCGGCACAAATACGCAGTATTTT

CDR3 length: 12
clone size: NA
V gene: TRBV24-1
D gene: NA
J gene: TRBJ2-7
CDR3 protein: CATRTREYEQYF
CDR3 DNA: TGTGCCACCAGGACCAGGGAATACGAGCAGTACTTC

CDR3 length: 13
clone size: few
V gene: TRBV30
D gene: NA
J gene: TRBJ1-1
CDR3 protein: CAWSVRKNTEAFF
CDR3 DNA: TGTGCCTGGAGTGTACGGAAGAACACTGAAGCTTTCTTT

CDR3 length: 16
clone size: NA
V gene: TRBV27
D gene: NA
J gene: TRBJ1-5
CDR3 protein: CASSLSARGAGQPQHF
CDR3 DNA: TGTGCCAGCAGTTTATCGGCCCGGGGAGCAGGGCAGCCCCAGCATTTT

CDR3 length: 15
clone size: NA
V gene: TRBV4-2
D gene: TRBD1
J gene: TRBJ2-7
CDR3 protein: CASSQPGQGAYEQYF
CDR3 DNA: TGTGCCAGCAGCCAGCCGGGACAGGGGGCCTACGAGCAGTACTTC

CDR3 length: 14
clone size: NA
V gene: TRBV6-5
D gene: NA
J gene: TRBJ2-7
CDR3 protein: CASSYSRDLYEQYF
CDR3 DNA: TGTGCCAGCAGTTACAGCCGGGACTTATACGAGCAGTACTTC

CDR3 length: 14
clone size: NA
V gene: TRBV21-1
D gene: NA
J gene: TRBJ1-6
CDR3 protein: CASNGQGGNSPLHF
CDR3 DNA: TGTGCCAGCAACGGACAGGGTGGGAATTCACCCCTCCACTTT

CDR3 length: 12
clone size: NA
V gene: TRBV29-1
D gene: NA
J gene: TRBJ2-5
CDR3 protein: CSYRRGQETQYF
CDR3 DNA: TGCAGCTACCGAAGAGGGCAAGAGACCCAGTACTTC

CDR3 length: 15
clone size: NA
V gene: TRBV15
D gene: TRBD1
J gene: TRBJ1-3
CDR3 protein: CATSTGDSSGNTIYF
CDR3 DNA: TGTGCCACCAGCACTGGGGACAGCTCTGGAAACACCATATATTTT

CDR3 length: 15
clone size: NA
V gene: TRBV27
D gene: TRBD1
J gene: TRBJ1-2
CDR3 protein: CASSSTGGPLRGYTF
CDR3 DNA: TGTGCCAGCAGTTCTACAGGGGGCCCGCTAAGAGGCTACACCTTC

CDR3 length: 11
clone size: NA
V gene: TRBV29-1
D gene: NA
J gene: TRBJ2-7
CDR3 protein: CSVGKGNEQYF
CDR3 DNA: TGCAGCGTTGGAAAAGGGAACGAGCAGTACTTC

CDR3 length: 11
clone size: NA
V gene: TRBV6-5
D gene: NA
J gene: TRBJ2-3
CDR3 protein: CASSMRGTQYF
CDR3 DNA: TGTGCCAGCAGCATGAGGGGGACGCAGTATTTT

CDR3 length: 14
clone size: NA
V gene: TRBV12-3/TRBV12-4
D gene: NA
J gene: TRBJ1-2
CDR3 protein: CASSLKGGLIGYTF
CDR3 DNA: TGTGCCAGCAGTTTAAAAGGGGGTTTAATTGGCTACACCTTC

CDR3 length: 13
clone size: NA
V gene: TRBV13
D gene: NA
J gene: TRBJ1-5
CDR3 protein: CASSLERNQPQHF
CDR3 DNA: TGTGCCAGCAGCTTAGAACGCAATCAGCCCCAGCATTTT

CDR3 length: 14
clone size: once
V gene: TRBV6-2/TRBV6-3
D gene: TRBD1
J gene: TRBJ2-7
CDR3 protein: CASSAGQADYEQYF
CDR3 DNA: TGTGCCAGCAGTGCGGGACAGGCCGACTACGAGCAGTACTTC

CDR3 length: 14
clone size: NA
V gene: TRBV6-4
D gene: NA
J gene: TRBJ2-3
CDR3 protein: CASSDRISTDTQYF
CDR3 DNA: TGTGCCAGCAGTGACCGGATTAGCACAGATACGCAGTATTTT

CDR3 length: 14
clone size: NA
V gene: TRBV29-1
D gene: TRBD2
J gene: TRBJ2-1
CDR3 protein: CSALGGSSYNEQFF
CDR3 DNA: TGCAGCGCCCTGGGGGGGAGCTCCTACAATGAGCAGTTCTTC

CDR3 length: 13
clone size: NA
V gene: TRBV6-1
D gene: NA
J gene: TRBJ2-1
CDR3 protein: CASSVPRKGQQFF
CDR3 DNA: TGTGCCAGCAGCGTCCCCCGGAAGGGTCAGCAGTTCTTC